These 5 T cell receptor beta chains were all obtained from the same sample, sequenced in a study of cytotoxic CD8 clonotypes in ibrutinib-treated CLL. Data came from immunoSEQ multiplex PCR; TCRdb stores just in-frame clones and leaves some out. Of tens of thousands of clones listed, 55% to 70% are singletons. The sequences come from PBMCs, collected after 24 months of ibrutinib treatment. The receptor source for this set is a human donor with chronic lymphocytic leukemia.

This clone counts as medium-sized (0.01 to 0.1%). The chain is built from TRBV5-6 and TRBJ1-2, with no clear D. This CDR3 has 14 residues. Germline-derived CDR1 and CDR2 are SGHDT and YYEEEE. Trimming cost V 0 bases and J 4 bases, with 10 bases left between them. The CDR3 loop is CASSLVRALYGYTF. The CDR3 DNA reads TGTGCCAGCAGCTTGGTTCGTGCCCTCTATGGCTACACCTTC.

The chain has TRBV19 and TRBJ1-1, with 10 nucleotides matching TRBD1. CDR3 size: 15 residues. V was pared by 5 bases and J by 3 bases, with 6 bases of the junction left unmatched. The germline V gene has CDR1 LNHDA and CDR2 SQIVND (reference sequence). The CDR3: CASSFRTGGHTEAFF. CDR3 DNA sequence: TGTGCCAGTAGTTTTCGGACAGGGGGACACACTGAAGCTTTCTTT.

The J gene is TRBJ2-2, the V gene TRBV18; D may be TRBD1 or TRBD2 (5 bases each). V was trimmed by 1 base and J by 4 bases, leaving 10 bases between them. Germline V gene data show CDR1 as KGHSH and CDR2 as LQKENI. This CDR3 is 15 amino acids long. CDR3 sequence: CASSPLKGTTGELFF. The CDR3 region has the DNA TGTGCCAGCTCACCACTAAAGGGGACCACCGGGGAGCTGTTTTTT. The full variable domain, with the rest looked up from reference TRBV18 and TRBJ2-2, is NAGVMQNPRHLVRRRGQEARLRCSPMKGHSHVYWYRQLPEEGLKFMVYLQKENIIDESGMPKERFSAEFPKEGPSILRIQQVVRGDSAAYFCASSPLKGTTGELFFGEGSRLTVL.

The sample holds many counts of this clone. CDR3 coding DNA: TGTGCCAGCAGCCAGAACAGGGGCCGCGGTGAAGGCGAGCAGTACTTC. This encodes CASSQNRGRGEGEQYF. The chain uses TRBV4-2 and TRBJ2-7; 7 bases fit TRBD1. Unmatched junction bases numbered 14, after V lost 3 bases and J lost 6 bases. This CDR3 is built from 16 residues. The germline V gene encodes CDR1 LGHNA and CDR2 YNFKEQ.

This clone has just one count. V and J are TRBV5-1 and TRBJ2-1; D possibly corresponds to TRBD2 (5 bases). Germline values: CDR1 SGHRS, CDR2 YFSETQ. The ends were cut back, 2 bases at V and 1 base at J, with 16 bases in the middle. CDR3 length: 17 residues. The CDR3 sequence: CASSLGRGPGSYNEQFF. DNA for the CDR3: TGCGCCAGCAGCTTAGGAAGAGGGCCAGGATCCTACAATGAGCAGTTCTTC.